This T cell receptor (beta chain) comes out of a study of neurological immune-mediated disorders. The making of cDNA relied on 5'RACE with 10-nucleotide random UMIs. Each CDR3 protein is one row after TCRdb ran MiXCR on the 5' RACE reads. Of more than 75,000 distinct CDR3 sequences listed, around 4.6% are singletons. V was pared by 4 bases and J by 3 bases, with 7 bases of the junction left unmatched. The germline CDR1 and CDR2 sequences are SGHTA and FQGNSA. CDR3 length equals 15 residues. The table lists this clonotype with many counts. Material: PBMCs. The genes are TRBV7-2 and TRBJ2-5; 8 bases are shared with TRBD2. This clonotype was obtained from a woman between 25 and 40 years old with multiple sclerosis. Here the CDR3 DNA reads TGTGCCAGCAGCTCGGGGGGGGCGGCCGAAGAGACCCAGTACTTC. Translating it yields CASSSGGAAEETQYF.